This T cell receptor (beta chain) was recorded in a study of T cell repertoires in cytomegalovirus infection. Across the study: CMV epitopes in the study were HLA-C-restricted (recently identified) and HLA-B-restricted (well studied). Both CMV infection and a matching HLA type were indicated by public TCR beta signatures.

Points from the study as a whole: In two of eight donors, the top clonotype was HLA-C-restricted CMV-specific. Identification of carriers of CMV plus the relevant HLA was performed using cumulative public TCR beta family frequency.

This clonotype was detected many times. Its antigen is unidentified. The CDR3 totals 16 residues. Trimming stripped 5 bases from V and 2 bases from J, with 17 bases between. Germline-derived CDR1 and CDR2 are SGHVS and FQNEAQ. TCRdb processed the reads anew with MiXCR; each CDR3 protein has one entry. The table shows about 110,000 distinct CDR3 sequences, with about 40% occurring only once. The material was CD8+ T cells from cultured PBMCs, obtained from culture after CMV antigen stimulation. The chain links TRBV7-8 to TRBJ2-3; tentative D call: TRBD2 (6 bases). This sequence was found in a human donor in good health (CMV status not recorded). Some clones in this sample may be carry-over from other donors' samples. The CDR3 coding sequence is TGTGCCAGCAGCGCCGCCGGAGGGTACTACACAGATACGCAGTATTTT. Translating it yields CASSAAGGYYTDTQYF.